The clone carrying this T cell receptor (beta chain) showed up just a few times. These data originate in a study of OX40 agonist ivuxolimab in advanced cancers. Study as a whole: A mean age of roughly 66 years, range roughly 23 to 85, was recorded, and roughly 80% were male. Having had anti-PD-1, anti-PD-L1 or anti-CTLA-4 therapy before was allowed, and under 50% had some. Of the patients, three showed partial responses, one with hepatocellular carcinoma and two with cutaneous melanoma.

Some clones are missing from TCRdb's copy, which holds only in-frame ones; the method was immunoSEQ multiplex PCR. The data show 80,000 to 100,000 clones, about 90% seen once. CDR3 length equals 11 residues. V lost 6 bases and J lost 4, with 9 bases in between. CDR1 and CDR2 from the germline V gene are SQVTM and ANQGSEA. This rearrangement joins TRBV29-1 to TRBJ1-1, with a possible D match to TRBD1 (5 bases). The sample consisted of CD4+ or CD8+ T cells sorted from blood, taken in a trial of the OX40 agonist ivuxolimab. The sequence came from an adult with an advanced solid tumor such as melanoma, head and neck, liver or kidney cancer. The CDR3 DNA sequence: TGCAGCGTCAGCGGGGGCACTGAAGCTTTCTTT. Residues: CSVSGGTEAFF. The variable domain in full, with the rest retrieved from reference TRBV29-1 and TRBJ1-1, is SAVISQKPSRDICQRGTSLTIQCQVDSQVTMMFWYRQQPGQSLTLIATANQGSEATYESGFVIDKFPISRPNLTFSTLTVSNMSPEDSSIYLCSVSGGTEAFFGQGTRLTVV.